This TCR beta chain was identified during a study of T cells in Graves' hyperthyroidism and ophthalmopathy. Study background: Peripheral blood was drawn at first diagnosis, prior to all treatment.

The CDR3 is 15 residues long. V was trimmed by 8 bases and J by 0 bases, leaving 16 bases between them. Whole-study findings and limits: In blood, most of the thyroid clonotypes expanded above 0.001 were also present. Ophthalmopathy, which appeared later, was predicted by the model a median about 6.8 months before onset.

Amplification of TCR beta CDR3 regions used RNA as the template. When the TCR CDR3 underwent first-round RT-PCR, the HTBI primer set was used. MiXCR, run by TCRdb on the multiplex PCR reads, gives a single entry per CDR3 protein. The repertoire includes 550,000 to 800,000 distinct CDR3 sequences, 15% to 20% of them detected once, and around a sixth sits in the top ten. An approximately 9.8 ml volume of fresh peripheral blood provided the PBMCs. As regards this clonotype: The antigen remains unidentified.

The V and J genes are TRBV12-3 or TRBV12-4 and TRBJ2-5; D could derive from TRBD1 or TRBD2 (5 bases each). This receptor was taken from a man between 45 and 60 years old with Graves' hyperthyroidism. Material for sequencing was blood. This CDR3 is CASVPGTGYQETQYF. DNA for the CDR3: TGTGCCAGCGTCCCCGGGACCGGGTACCAAGAGACCCAGTACTTC.